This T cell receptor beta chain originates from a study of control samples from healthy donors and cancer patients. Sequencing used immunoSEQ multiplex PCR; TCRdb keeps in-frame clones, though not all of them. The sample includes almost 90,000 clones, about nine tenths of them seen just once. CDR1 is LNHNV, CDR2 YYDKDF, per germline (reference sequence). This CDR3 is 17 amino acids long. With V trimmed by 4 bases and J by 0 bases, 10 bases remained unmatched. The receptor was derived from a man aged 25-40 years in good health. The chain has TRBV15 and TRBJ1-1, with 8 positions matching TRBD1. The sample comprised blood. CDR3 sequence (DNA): TGTGCCACCAGCACCCGGACAGGGACGCTATTGAACACTGAAGCTTTCTTT. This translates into CATSTRTGTLLNTEAFF.